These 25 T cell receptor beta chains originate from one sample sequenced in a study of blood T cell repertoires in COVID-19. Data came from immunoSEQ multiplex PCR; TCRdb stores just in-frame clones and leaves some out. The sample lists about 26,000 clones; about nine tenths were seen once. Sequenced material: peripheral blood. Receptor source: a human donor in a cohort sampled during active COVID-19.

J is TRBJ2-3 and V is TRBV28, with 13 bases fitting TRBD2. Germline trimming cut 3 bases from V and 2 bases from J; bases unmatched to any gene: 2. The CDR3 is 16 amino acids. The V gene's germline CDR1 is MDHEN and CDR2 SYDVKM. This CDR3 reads CASSFTSGRATDTQYF. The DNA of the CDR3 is TGTGCCAGCAGTTTTACTAGCGGGAGGGCCACAGATACGCAGTATTTT. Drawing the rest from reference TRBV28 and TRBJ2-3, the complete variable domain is DVKVTQSSRYLVKRTGEKVFLECVQDMDHENMFWYRQDPGLGLRLIYFSYDVKMKEKGDIPEGYSVSREKKERFSLILESASTNQTSMYLCASSFTSGRATDTQYFGPGTRLTVL.

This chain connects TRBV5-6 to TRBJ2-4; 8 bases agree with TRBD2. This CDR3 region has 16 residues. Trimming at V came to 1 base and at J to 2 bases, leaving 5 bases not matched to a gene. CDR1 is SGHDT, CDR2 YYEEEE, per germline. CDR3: CASSLISGRTKNIQYF. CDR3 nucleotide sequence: TGTGCCAGCAGCTTGATAAGCGGGAGAACCAAAAACATTCAGTACTTC.

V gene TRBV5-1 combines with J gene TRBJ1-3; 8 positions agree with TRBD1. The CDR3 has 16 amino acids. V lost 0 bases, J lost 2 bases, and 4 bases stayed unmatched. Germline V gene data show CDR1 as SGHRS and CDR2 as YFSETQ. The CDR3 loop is CASSLVSTGAGNTIYF. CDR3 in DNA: TGCGCCAGCAGCTTGGTATCGACAGGGGCTGGAAACACCATATATTTT.

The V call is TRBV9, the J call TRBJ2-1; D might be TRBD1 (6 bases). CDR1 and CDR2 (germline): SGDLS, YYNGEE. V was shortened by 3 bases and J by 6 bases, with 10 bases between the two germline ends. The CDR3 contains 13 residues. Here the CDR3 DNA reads TGTGCCAGCAGCGACAGGGTTGGCAATGAGCAGTTCTTC. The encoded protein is CASSDRVGNEQFF.

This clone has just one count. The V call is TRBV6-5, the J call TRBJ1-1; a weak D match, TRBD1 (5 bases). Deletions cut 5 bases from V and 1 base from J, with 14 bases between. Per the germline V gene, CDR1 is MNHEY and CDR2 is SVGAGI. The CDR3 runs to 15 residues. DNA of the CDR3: TGTGCCAGCAGTCCTTCTAGGACAACGAACACTGAAGCTTTCTTT. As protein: CASSPSRTTNTEAFF.

CDR3 sequence (DNA): TGTGCCAGCAGGAATGGACAGAGTTACGAGCAGTACTTC. Protein: CASRNGQSYEQYF. The chain has TRBV5-4 and TRBJ2-7, with D maybe TRBD1 (6 bases). The CDR3 contains 13 residues. Germline V CDR1 and CDR2: SGHNT, YYREEE (reference sequence). V lost 5 bases to trimming and J lost 4 bases, with 13 bases between them.

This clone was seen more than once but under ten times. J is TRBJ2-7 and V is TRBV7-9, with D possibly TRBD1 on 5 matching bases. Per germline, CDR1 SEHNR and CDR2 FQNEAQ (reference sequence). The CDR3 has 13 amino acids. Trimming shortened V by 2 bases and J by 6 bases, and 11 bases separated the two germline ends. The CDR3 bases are TGTGCCAGCAGCTTATATCCAGGGTCCGAGCAGTACTTC. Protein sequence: CASSLYPGSEQYF.

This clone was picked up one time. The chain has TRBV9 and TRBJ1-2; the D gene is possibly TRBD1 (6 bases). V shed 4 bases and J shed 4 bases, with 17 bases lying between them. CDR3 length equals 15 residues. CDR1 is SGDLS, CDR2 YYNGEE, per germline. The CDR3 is CASSPVSAGAYGYTF. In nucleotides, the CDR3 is TGTGCCAGCAGCCCAGTCTCGGCAGGGGCCTATGGCTACACCTTC.

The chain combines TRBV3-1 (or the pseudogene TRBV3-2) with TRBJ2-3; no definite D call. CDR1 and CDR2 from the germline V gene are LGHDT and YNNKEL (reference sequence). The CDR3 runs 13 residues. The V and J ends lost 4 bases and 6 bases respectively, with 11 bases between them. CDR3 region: CASSPIRADTQYF. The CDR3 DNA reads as TGTGCCAGCAGCCCCATTCGTGCGGATACGCAGTATTTT.

The chain's CDR3 is CASSELAREAFF. In DNA, the CDR3 is TGTGCCAGCAGTGAGTTGGCCCGTGAAGCTTTCTTT. The V and J genes are TRBV6-1 and TRBJ1-1; no clear D gene. This CDR3 comprises 12 residues. Trimming took 3 bases from V and 7 from J, leaving 9 bases between them. CDR1 and CDR2 (germline): MNHNS, SASEGT.

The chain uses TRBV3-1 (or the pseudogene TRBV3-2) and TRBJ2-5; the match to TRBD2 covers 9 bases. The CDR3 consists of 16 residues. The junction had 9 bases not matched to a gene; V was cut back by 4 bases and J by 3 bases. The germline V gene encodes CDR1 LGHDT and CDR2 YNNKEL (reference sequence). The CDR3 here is CASSRNERGAEETQYF. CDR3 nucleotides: TGTGCCAGCAGCCGAAATGAGCGGGGGGCCGAAGAGACCCAGTACTTC.

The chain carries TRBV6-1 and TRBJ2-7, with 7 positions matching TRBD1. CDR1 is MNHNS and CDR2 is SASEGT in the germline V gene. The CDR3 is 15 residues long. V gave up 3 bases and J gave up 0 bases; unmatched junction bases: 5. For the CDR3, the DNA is TGTGCCAGCAGTGATAGGGGGACAGCCTCCTACGAGCAGTACTTC. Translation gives CASSDRGTASYEQYF.

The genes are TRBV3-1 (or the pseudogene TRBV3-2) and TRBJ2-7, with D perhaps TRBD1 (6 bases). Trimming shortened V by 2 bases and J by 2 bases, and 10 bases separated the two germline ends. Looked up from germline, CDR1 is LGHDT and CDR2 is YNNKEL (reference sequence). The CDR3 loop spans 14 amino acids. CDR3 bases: TGTGCCAGCAGCCAACAATGGACAGCCTACGAGCAGTACTTC. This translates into CASSQQWTAYEQYF.

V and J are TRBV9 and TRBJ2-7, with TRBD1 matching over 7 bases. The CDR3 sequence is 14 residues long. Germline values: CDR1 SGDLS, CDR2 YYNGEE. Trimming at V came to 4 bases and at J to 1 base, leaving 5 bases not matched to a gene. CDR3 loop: CASSIQGQSYEQYF. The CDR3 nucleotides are TGTGCCAGCAGCATACAGGGGCAGTCCTACGAGCAGTACTTC.

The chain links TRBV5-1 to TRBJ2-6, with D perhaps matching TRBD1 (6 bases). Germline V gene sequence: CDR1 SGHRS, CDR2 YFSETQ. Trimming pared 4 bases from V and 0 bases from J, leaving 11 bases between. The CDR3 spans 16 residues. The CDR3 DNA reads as TGCGCCAGCAGCCCGGGACACAGCTCTGGGGCCAACGTCCTGACTTTC. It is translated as CASSPGHSSGANVLTF.

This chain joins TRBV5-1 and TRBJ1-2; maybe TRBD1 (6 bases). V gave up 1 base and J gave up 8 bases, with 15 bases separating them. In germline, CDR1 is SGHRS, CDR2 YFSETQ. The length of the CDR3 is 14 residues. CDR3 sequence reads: CASSLTSGVEGYTF. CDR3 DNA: TGCGCCAGCAGCTTGACGTCAGGGGTTGAAGGCTACACCTTC.

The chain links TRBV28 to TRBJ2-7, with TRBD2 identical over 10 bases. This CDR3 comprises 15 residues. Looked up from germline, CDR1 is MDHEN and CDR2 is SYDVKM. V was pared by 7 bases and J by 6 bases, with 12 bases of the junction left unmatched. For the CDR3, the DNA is TGTGCCAGCACCATAAGGGCTAGCGGGAGTGGCGAGCAGTACTTC. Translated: CASTIRASGSGEQYF. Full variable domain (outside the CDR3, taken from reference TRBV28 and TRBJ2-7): DVKVTQSSRYLVKRTGEKVFLECVQDMDHENMFWYRQDPGLGLRLIYFSYDVKMKEKGDIPEGYSVSREKKERFSLILESASTNQTSMYLCASTIRASGSGEQYFGPGTRLTVT.

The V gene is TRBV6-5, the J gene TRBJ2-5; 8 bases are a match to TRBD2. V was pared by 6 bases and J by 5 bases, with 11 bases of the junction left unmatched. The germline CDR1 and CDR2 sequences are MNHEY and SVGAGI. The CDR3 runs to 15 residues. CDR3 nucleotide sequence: TGTGCCAGCAGCCTCCGGAGCGGGGGCGGGGAGACCCAGTACTTC. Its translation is CASSLRSGGGETQYF.

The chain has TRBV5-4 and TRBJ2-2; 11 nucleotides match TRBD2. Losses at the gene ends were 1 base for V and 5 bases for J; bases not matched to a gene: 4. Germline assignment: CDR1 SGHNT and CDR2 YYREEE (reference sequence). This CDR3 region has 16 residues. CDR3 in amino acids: CASSLLASGRTGELFF. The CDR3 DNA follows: TGTGCCAGCAGCTTGCTCGCTAGCGGGAGGACCGGGGAGCTGTTTTTT.

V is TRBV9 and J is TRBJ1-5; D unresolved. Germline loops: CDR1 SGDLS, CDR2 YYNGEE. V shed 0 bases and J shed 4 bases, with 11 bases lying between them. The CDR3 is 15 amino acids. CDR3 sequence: CASSVEGVRNQPQHF. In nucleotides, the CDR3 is TGTGCCAGCAGCGTAGAGGGAGTTAGGAATCAGCCCCAGCATTTT.

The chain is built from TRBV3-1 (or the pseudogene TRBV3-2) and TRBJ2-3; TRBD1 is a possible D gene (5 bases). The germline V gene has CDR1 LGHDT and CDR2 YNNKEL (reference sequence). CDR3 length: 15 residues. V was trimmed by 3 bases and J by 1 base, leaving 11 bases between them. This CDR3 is CASSQGPTRTDTQYF. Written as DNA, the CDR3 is TGTGCCAGCAGCCAGGGGCCCACCCGCACAGATACGCAGTATTTT.

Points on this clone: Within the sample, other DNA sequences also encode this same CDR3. The CDR3 sequence is CATSSDRVGSPLHF. CDR3 coding DNA: TGTGCCACCAGCAGCGACAGGGTCGGCTCACCCCTCCACTTT. This rearrangement joins TRBV15 to TRBJ1-6; 7 bases are a match to TRBD1. Trimming removed 3 bases from V and 10 bases from J; junction bases left unmatched: 6. The length of the CDR3 is 14 residues. CDR1 and CDR2 from the germline V gene are LNHNV and YYDKDF (reference sequence). The entire variable domain, with the rest obtained from reference TRBV15 and TRBJ1-6, is as follows: DAMVIQNPRYQVTQFGKPVTLSCSQTLNHNVMYWYQQKSSQAPKLLFHYYDKDFNNEADTPDNFQSRRPNTSFCFLDIRSPGLGDTAMYLCATSSDRVGSPLHFGNGTRLTVT.

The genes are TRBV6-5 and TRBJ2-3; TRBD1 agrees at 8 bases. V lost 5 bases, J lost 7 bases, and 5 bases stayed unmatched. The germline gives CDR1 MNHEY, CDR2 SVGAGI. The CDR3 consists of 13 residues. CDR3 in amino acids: CASSRTGQNTQYF. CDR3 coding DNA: TGTGCCAGCAGTCGGACAGGGCAAAATACGCAGTATTTT.

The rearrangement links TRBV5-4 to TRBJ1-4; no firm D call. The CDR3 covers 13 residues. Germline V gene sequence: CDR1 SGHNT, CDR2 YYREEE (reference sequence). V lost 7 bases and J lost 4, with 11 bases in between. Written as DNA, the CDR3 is TGTGCCAGCCGCTCACGGGGTAATGAAAAACTGTTTTTT. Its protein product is CASRSRGNEKLFF.

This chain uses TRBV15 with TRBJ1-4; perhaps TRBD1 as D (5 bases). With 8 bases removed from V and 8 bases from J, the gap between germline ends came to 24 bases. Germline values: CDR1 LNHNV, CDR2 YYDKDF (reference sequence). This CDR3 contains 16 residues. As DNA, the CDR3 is TGTGCCACCCTGGAGGGCAGATCGCCGTCAGGGGAAAAACTGTTTTTT. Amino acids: CATLEGRSPSGEKLFF.